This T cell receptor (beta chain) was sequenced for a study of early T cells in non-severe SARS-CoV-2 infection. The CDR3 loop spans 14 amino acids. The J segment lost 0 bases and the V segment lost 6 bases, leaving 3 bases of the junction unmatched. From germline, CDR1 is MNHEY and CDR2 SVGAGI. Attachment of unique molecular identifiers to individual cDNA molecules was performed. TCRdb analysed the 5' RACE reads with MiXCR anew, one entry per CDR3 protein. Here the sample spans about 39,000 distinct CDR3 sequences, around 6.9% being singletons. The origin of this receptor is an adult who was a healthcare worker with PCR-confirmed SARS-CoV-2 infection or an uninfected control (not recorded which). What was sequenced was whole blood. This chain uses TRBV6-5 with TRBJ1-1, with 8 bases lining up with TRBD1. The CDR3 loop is CASRYRGMNTEAFF. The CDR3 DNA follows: TGTGCCAGCAGATACAGGGGGATGAACACTGAAGCTTTCTTT.